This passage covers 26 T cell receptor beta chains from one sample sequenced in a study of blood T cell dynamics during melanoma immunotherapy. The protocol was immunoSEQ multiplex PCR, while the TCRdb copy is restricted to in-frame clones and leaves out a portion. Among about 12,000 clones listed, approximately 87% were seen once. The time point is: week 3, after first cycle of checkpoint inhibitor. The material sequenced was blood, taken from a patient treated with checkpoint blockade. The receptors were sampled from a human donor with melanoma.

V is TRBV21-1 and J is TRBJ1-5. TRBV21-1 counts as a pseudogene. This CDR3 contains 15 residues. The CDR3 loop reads CASSHESGNNQPQHF. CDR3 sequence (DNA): TGTGCCAGCAGCCACGAATCGGGGAACAATCAGCCCCAGCATTTT.

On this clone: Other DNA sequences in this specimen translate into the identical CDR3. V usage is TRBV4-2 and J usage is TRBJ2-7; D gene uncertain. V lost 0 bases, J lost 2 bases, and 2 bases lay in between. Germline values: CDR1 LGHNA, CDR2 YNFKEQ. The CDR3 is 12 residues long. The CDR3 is CASSQDAYEQYF. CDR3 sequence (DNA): TGTGCCAGCAGCCAAGACGCCTACGAGCAGTACTTC.

For the CDR3, the DNA is TGCGCCAGCAGCTTGGCCGGTCCGGATACGCAGTATTTT. Amino acid sequence: CASSLAGPDTQYF. The genes are TRBV5-1 and TRBJ2-3; D gene unclear. The V gene lost 0 bases and the J gene lost 6 bases, with 8 bases spanning the gap. The CDR3 covers 13 residues. Germline-derived CDR1 and CDR2 are SGHRS and YFSETQ.

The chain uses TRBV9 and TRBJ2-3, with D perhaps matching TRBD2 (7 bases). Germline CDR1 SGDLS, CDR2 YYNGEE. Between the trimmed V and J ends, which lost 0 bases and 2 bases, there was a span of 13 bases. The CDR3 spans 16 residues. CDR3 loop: CASSVGTGRVTDTQYF. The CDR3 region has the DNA TGTGCCAGCAGCGTAGGAACAGGGAGGGTCACAGATACGCAGTATTTT.

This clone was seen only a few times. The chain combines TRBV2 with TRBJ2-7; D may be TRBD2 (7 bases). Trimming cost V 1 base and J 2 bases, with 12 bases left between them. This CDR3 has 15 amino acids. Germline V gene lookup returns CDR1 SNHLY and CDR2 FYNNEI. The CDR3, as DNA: TGTGCCAGCAGTGAAGAGCAGGGGACTACCTACGAGCAGTACTTC. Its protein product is CASSEEQGTTYEQYF. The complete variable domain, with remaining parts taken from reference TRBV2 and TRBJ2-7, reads EPEVTQTPSHQVTQMGQEVILRCVPISNHLYFYWYRQILGQKVEFLVSFYNNEISEKSEIFDDQFSVERPDGSNFTLKIRSTKLEDSAMYFCASSEEQGTTYEQYFGPGTRLTVT.

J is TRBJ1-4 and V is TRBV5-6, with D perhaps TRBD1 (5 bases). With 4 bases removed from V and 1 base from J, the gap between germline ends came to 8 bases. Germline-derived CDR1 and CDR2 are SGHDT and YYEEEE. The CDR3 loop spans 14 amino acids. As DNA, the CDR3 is TGTGCCAGCAGCCAGGGTTTAACTAATGAAAAACTGTTTTTT. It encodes CASSQGLTNEKLFF.

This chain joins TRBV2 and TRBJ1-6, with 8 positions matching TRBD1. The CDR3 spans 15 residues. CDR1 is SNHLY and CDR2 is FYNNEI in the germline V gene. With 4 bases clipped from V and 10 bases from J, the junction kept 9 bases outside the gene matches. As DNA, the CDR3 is TGTGCCAGCAGTGTAACCGACAGGGGTAGGTCACCCCTCCACTTT. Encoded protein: CASSVTDRGRSPLHF.

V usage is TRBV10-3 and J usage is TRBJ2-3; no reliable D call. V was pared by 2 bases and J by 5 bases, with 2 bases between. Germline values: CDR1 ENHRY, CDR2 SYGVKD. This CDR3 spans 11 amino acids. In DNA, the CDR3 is TGTGCCATCAGTGAGAGAGATACGCAGTATTTT. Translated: CAISERDTQYF.

CDR3: CASRGQGSGNTIYF. CDR3 nucleotides: TGCGCCAGCAGGGGACAGGGCTCTGGAAACACCATATATTTT. This rearrangement joins TRBV5-1 to TRBJ1-3; 9 bases are shared with TRBD1. The CDR3 has 14 amino acids. Germline lookup yields CDR1 SGHRS and CDR2 YFSETQ. After removal of 5 bases from V and 0 bases from J, the junction contained 0 bases not matched to a gene.

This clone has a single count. Here the CDR3 reads CASSFGPQETQYF. The DNA for the CDR3 is TGTGCCAGCAGCTTCGGGCCGCAAGAGACCCAGTACTTC. The chain carries TRBV7-3 and TRBJ2-5; D unclear. This CDR3 has 13 amino acids. V lost 3 bases, J lost 2 bases, and 7 bases lay in between. Germline-derived CDR1 and CDR2 are SGHTA and FQGTGA.

CDR3 residues: CASSMAGPYGYTF. CDR3 sequence (DNA): TGTGCCAGTAGTATGGCGGGGCCCTATGGCTACACCTTC. V is TRBV19 and J is TRBJ1-2; D perhaps matches TRBD1 (5 bases). The V and J ends lost 3 bases and 4 bases respectively, with 9 bases between them. Germline assignment: CDR1 LNHDA and CDR2 SQIVND (reference sequence). This CDR3 spans 13 amino acids.

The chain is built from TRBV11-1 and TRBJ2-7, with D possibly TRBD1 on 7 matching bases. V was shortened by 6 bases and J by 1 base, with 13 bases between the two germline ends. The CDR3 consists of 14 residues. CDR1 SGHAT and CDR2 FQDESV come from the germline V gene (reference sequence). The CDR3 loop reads CASREGALSYEQYF. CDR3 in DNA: TGTGCCAGCAGGGAGGGGGCCCTATCCTACGAGCAGTACTTC.

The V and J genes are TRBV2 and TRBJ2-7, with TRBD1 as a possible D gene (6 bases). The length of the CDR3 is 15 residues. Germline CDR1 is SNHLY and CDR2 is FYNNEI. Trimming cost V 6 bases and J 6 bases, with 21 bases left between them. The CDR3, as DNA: TGTGCCAGCAGCGACGAAGTTATGACCAGGGGCGAGCAGTACTTC. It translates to CASSDEVMTRGEQYF.

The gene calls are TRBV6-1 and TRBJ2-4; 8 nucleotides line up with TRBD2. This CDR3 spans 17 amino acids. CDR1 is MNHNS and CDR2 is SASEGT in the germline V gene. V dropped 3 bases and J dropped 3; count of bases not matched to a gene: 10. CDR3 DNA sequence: TGTGCCAGCAGTGAGCAGCAAGCGGGAGTCGTCAAAAACATTCAGTACTTC. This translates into CASSEQQAGVVKNIQYF.

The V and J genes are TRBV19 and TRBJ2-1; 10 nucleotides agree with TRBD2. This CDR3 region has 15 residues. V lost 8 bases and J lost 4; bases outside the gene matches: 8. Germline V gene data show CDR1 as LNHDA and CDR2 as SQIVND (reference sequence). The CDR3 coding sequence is TGTGCCAGTGAACCGGGACTAGCGACGTACAATGAGCAGTTCTTC. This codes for CASEPGLATYNEQFF.

The CDR3 spells CASSQGGVGNTIYF. The CDR3 region has the DNA TGCGCCAGCAGCCAAGGGGGGGTGGGAAACACCATATATTTT. This rearrangement joins TRBV4-1 to TRBJ1-3, with D perhaps TRBD1 (5 bases). Per the germline V gene, CDR1 is MGHRA and CDR2 is YSYEKL. The ends were cut back, 1 base at V and 4 bases at J, with 8 bases in the middle. This CDR3 spans 14 amino acids.

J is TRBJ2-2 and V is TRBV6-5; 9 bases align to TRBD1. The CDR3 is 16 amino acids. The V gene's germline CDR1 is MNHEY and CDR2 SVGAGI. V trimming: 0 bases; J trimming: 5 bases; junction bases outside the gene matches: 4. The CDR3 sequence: CASSYSQGAMTGELFF. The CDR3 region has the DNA TGTGCCAGCAGTTACTCACAGGGGGCAATGACCGGGGAGCTGTTTTTT.

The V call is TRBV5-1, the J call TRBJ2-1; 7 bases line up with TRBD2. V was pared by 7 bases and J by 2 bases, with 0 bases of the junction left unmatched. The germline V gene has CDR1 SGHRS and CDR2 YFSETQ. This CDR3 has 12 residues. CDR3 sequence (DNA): TGCGCCAGCGGACTAGCCTACAATGAGCAGTTCTTC. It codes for CASGLAYNEQFF.

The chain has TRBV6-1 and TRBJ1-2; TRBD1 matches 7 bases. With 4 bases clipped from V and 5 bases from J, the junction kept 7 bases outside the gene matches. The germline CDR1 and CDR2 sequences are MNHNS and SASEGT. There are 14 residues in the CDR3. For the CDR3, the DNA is TGTGCCAGCAGTGCAAGAGGGGGCGGTTATGGCTACACCTTC. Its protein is CASSARGGGYGYTF.

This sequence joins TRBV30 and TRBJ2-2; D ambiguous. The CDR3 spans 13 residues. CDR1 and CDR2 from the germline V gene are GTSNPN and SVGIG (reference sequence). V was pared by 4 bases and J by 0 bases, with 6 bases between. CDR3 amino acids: CAWIPPNTGELFF. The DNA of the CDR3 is TGTGCCTGGATACCGCCGAACACCGGGGAGCTGTTTTTT.

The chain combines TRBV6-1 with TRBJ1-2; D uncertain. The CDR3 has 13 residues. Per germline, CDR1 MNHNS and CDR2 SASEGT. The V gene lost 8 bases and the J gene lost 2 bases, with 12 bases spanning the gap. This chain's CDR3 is CASHPLGNYGYTF. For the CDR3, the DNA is TGTGCCAGCCACCCTTTGGGAAACTATGGCTACACCTTC.

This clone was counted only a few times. CDR3 sequence: CASSLATGYNSPLHF. CDR3 bases: TGTGCCAGCAGCTTAGCGACAGGCTATAATTCACCCCTCCACTTT. The V call is TRBV7-2, the J call TRBJ1-6; perhaps TRBD1 as D (6 bases). The CDR3 is 15 residues long. The germline V gene has CDR1 SGHTA and CDR2 FQGNSA. Trimming cost V 0 bases and J 3 bases, with 6 bases left between them.

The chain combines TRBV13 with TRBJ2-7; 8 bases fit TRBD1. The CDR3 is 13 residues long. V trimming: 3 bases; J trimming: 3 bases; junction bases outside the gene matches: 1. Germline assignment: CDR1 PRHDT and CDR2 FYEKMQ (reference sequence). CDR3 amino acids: CASSLDRDYEQYF. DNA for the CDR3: TGTGCCAGCAGCTTGGACAGGGACTACGAGCAGTACTTC.

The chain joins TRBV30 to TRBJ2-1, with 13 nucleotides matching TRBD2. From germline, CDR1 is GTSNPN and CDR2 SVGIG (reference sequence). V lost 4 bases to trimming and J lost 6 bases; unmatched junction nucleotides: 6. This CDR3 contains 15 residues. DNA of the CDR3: TGTGCCTGGACTATCGGGACTAGCGGGGCCAATGAGCAGTTCTTC. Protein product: CAWTIGTSGANEQFF.

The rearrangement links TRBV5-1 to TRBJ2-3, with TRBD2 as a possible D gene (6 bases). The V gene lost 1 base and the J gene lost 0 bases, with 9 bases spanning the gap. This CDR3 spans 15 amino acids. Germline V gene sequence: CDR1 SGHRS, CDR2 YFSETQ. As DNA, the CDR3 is TGCGCCAGCAGCTTGCACGGGAGTAGCACAGATACGCAGTATTTT. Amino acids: CASSLHGSSTDTQYF.

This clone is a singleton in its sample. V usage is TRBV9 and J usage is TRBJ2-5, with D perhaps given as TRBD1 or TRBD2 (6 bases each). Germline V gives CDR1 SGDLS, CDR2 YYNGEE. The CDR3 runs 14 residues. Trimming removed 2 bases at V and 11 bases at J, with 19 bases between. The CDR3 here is CASSVGAGNGEQYF. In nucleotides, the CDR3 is TGTGCCAGCAGCGTGGGGGCGGGGAATGGGGAGCAGTACTTC.